This passage covers 20 T cell receptor beta chains from one sample sequenced in a study of beta chain features in type 1 diabetes. Of the isolated RNA, all was reverse transcribed, and so the sequenced material was expressed TCRB transcripts. Produced via immunoSEQ multiplex PCR; TCRdb's table is partial and in-frame only. The sample holds 300,000 to 400,000 clones; more than 9.5% are singletons and the top ten take around 0.015%. The sequencing sample was made of naive CD4+ T cells from blood. Every receptor here comes from a woman aged 25 to 39 in good health.

The V and J genes are TRBV30 and TRBJ2-2; TRBD2 matches 7 bases. Germline assignment: CDR1 GTSNPN and CDR2 SVGIG (reference sequence). The CDR3 loop spans 13 amino acids. J was trimmed by 4 bases and V by 8 bases; bases with no gene match: 7. This chain's CDR3 is CAGSAGITGELFF. The DNA for the CDR3 is TGTGCCGGATCAGCGGGAATCACCGGGGAGCTGTTTTTT.

This clone showed up just a few times. The J gene is TRBJ2-3, the V gene TRBV7-2; 10 nucleotides line up with TRBD1. The CDR3 contains 15 residues. The junction had 6 bases not matched to a gene; V was cut back by 5 bases and J by 4 bases. Germline assignment: CDR1 SGHTA and CDR2 FQGNSA. The CDR3 spells CASSKRDRGSDTQYF. CDR3 nucleotides: TGTGCCAGCAGCAAACGGGACAGGGGATCAGATACGCAGTATTTT.

The chain employs TRBV7-2 and TRBJ1-2, with 7 bases fitting TRBD1. The CDR3 has 14 residues. Germline CDR1 and CDR2: SGHTA and FQGNSA. Losses at the gene ends were 6 bases for V and 3 bases for J; bases not matched to a gene: 7. CDR3 sequence reads: CASRTDRQDYGYTF. The CDR3 DNA is TGTGCCAGCAGGACGGACAGGCAGGACTATGGCTACACCTTC.

The chain uses TRBV7-2 and TRBJ1-3; no firm D call. V was shortened by 5 bases and J by 4 bases, with 12 bases between the two germline ends. The CDR3 length is 14 residues. Germline V gene lookup returns CDR1 SGHTA and CDR2 FQGNSA. For the CDR3, the DNA is TGTGCCAGCAGCCCGCCGTCCCGGGGAAACACCATATATTTT. Its translation: CASSPPSRGNTIYF.

The chain carries TRBV6-5 and TRBJ2-1, with TRBD2 matching over 8 bases. The CDR3 spans 11 residues. Per germline, CDR1 MNHEY and CDR2 SVGAGI. V was pared by 6 bases and J by 12 bases, with 4 bases of the junction left unmatched. Here the CDR3 reads CASSIAGRQFF. CDR3 coding DNA: TGTGCCAGCAGCATAGCGGGGCGGCAGTTCTTC.

The CDR3 sequence is CASSYSGGSDGYTF. The CDR3 DNA follows: TGTGCCAGCAGTTACTCGGGGGGATCGGATGGCTACACCTTC. V usage is TRBV6-5 and J usage is TRBJ1-2, with D possibly matching TRBD1 (5 bases). The ends were cut back, 0 bases at V and 6 bases at J, with 11 bases in the middle. Germline V gives CDR1 MNHEY, CDR2 SVGAGI. This CDR3 is built from 14 residues.

This clone has just a few counts. The CDR3 spells CASSSQGAGNTGELFF. CDR3 nucleotides: TGTGCCAGCAGCTCACAGGGGGCGGGGAACACCGGGGAGCTGTTTTTT. The V call is TRBV7-2, the J call TRBJ2-2, with 9 bases lining up with TRBD1. The CDR3 loop spans 16 amino acids. Losses at the gene ends were 4 bases for V and 1 base for J; bases not matched to a gene: 4. The germline V gene has CDR1 SGHTA and CDR2 FQGNSA.

The chain couples TRBV29-1 to TRBJ2-3, with a tentative D call TRBD2 (5 bases). Germline CDR1 SQVTM, CDR2 ANQGSEA. The CDR3 extends over 13 amino acids. Between the trimmed V and J ends, which lost 4 bases and 3 bases, there was a span of 11 bases. The CDR3 DNA is TGCAGCGTTGTCGGGATCCGGACAGATACGCAGTATTTT. It codes for CSVVGIRTDTQYF.

This clone was counted only a few times. This chain links TRBV11-3 with TRBJ2-1; 7 positions match TRBD2. The CDR3 covers 17 residues. The V gene end was trimmed by 5 bases and the J gene end by 5 bases; junction bases not matched to a gene: 15. Per the germline V gene, CDR1 is SGHNT and CDR2 is YENEEA. CDR3 sequence reads: CASSPLGRGRVDNEQFF. The CDR3 DNA sequence: TGTGCCAGCAGCCCCCTTGGCCGAGGGAGGGTCGACAATGAGCAGTTCTTC.

This clone occurred a few times. The rearrangement uses TRBV4-1 and TRBJ2-3; 7 positions match TRBD2. With 1 base clipped from V and 7 bases from J, the junction kept 11 bases outside the gene matches. Per the germline V gene, CDR1 is MGHRA and CDR2 is YSYEKL. The CDR3 has 16 amino acids. The CDR3 loop is CASSQVPGTTGNTQYF. CDR3 coding DNA: TGCGCCAGCAGCCAAGTCCCCGGGACTACGGGAAATACGCAGTATTTT.

This clone showed up just a few times. V is TRBV6-6 and J is TRBJ2-1; 10 bases map to TRBD1. The CDR3 is 15 amino acids. V lost 7 bases and J lost 6; bases outside the gene matches: 9. Germline V lookup: CDR1 MNHNY, CDR2 SVGAGI (reference sequence). Written as DNA, the CDR3 is TGTGCCAGCACCAAAGGGACAGGGGATGTCAATGAGCAGTTCTTC. Its protein is CASTKGTGDVNEQFF.

This clone was seen a handful of times. This sequence joins TRBV2 and TRBJ1-5; D remains unclear. Germline lookup yields CDR1 SNHLY and CDR2 FYNNEI. CDR3 length: 12 amino acids. Trimming pared 4 bases from V and 5 bases from J, leaving 6 bases between. CDR3 amino acids: CASSGEYQPQHF. The DNA for the CDR3 is TGTGCCAGCAGTGGGGAGTATCAGCCCCAGCATTTT.

This clone has only a few counts. This chain uses TRBV6-5 with TRBJ2-7, with 7 bases identical to TRBD2. Per the germline V gene, CDR1 is MNHEY and CDR2 is SVGAGI. CDR3 size: 14 residues. V lost 4 bases to trimming and J lost 2 bases; unmatched junction nucleotides: 5. The CDR3 DNA reads TGTGCCAGCAGTTTATCGGGGACTACCTACGAGCAGTACTTC. Translated: CASSLSGTTYEQYF.

V is TRBV6-5 and J is TRBJ2-7; D not certain. The CDR3 is 11 residues long. CDR1 and CDR2 (germline): MNHEY, SVGAGI. Trimming pared 4 bases from V and 2 bases from J, leaving 3 bases between. The CDR3 DNA follows: TGTGCCAGCAGTTCCACCTACGAGCAGTACTTC. Protein sequence: CASSSTYEQYF.

This chain joins TRBV18 and TRBJ2-1; the match to TRBD1 covers 9 bases. Looked up from germline, CDR1 is KGHSH and CDR2 is LQKENI. The CDR3 is 17 residues long. J was trimmed by 4 bases and V by 1 base; bases with no gene match: 8. CDR3 coding DNA: TGTGCCAGCTCACCACGGAACGACAGGGGGGGATACAATGAGCAGTTCTTC. It translates to CASSPRNDRGGYNEQFF.

V usage is TRBV6-5 and J usage is TRBJ2-7; D remains ambiguous. The CDR3 has 14 residues. Germline CDR1 is MNHEY and CDR2 is SVGAGI. Trimming took 0 bases from V and 3 from J, leaving 9 bases between them. The CDR3 bases are TGTGCCAGCAGTTACTCCCCAGGCAGCTACGAGCAGTACTTC. Amino acid sequence: CASSYSPGSYEQYF.

This clone has more than one count but fewer than ten. V and J are TRBV9 and TRBJ2-7, with 7 bases identical to TRBD1. V was clipped by 0 bases and J by 4 bases; unmatched bases: 1. This CDR3 has 13 residues. Germline V lookup: CDR1 SGDLS, CDR2 YYNGEE. The CDR3 bases are TGTGCCAGCAGCGTAGAACAGGGGTACGAGCAGTACTTC. The encoded protein is CASSVEQGYEQYF.

In this sample, this clone turned up a few times. This chain uses TRBV9 with TRBJ1-1, with TRBD1 matching 8 bases. The CDR3 is made up of 15 amino acids. Losses at the gene ends were 4 bases for V and 3 bases for J; bases not matched to a gene: 8. The germline V gene has CDR1 SGDLS and CDR2 YYNGEE. The DNA of the CDR3 is TGTGCCAGCAGCTTAAGGACAGGGTTGGACACTGAAGCTTTCTTT. It codes for CASSLRTGLDTEAFF.

This clone turned up a few times. V is TRBV7-9 and J is TRBJ2-1; D is possibly TRBD2 (5 bases). The CDR3 length is 15 residues. CDR1 and CDR2 from the germline V gene are SEHNR and FQNEAQ (reference sequence). Deletions cut 1 base from V and 6 bases from J, with 13 bases between. DNA for the CDR3: TGTGCCAGCAGCTTAGGAACTAGTGTCGCCAATGAGCAGTTCTTC. It codes for CASSLGTSVANEQFF.

J is TRBJ2-5 and V is TRBV7-3; 12 nucleotides match TRBD2. This CDR3 is built from 17 residues. The germline V gene encodes CDR1 SGHTA and CDR2 FQGTGA. Trimming took 2 bases from V and 5 from J; bases not matched to a gene: 9. CDR3 sequence reads: CASSLLPTGLAGETQYF. The DNA of the CDR3 is TGTGCCAGCAGCTTACTTCCGACCGGACTAGCGGGGGAGACCCAGTACTTC.